This TCR beta chain is from a study of blood T cell repertoires in COVID-19. On the study more broadly: Samples taken during acute and convalescent COVID-19 were collected in the United States, Italy and Spain.

CDR1 is SNHLY and CDR2 is FYNNEI in the germline V gene. The V end was cut by 4 bases, the J end by 4 bases, with 11 bases between. The CDR3 extends over 14 amino acids. Assay: immunoSEQ multiplex PCR; the TCRdb copy retains only in-frame clones and omits some. Here the sample spans under 75,000 clones, approximately 80% being singletons. The clonotype was recovered from a woman older than 75 with active or convalescent COVID-19. The sample was peripheral blood. J is TRBJ2-1 and V is TRBV2, with unresolved D. The CDR3 spells CASSVGLTYNEQFF. The CDR3, as DNA: TGTGCCAGCAGTGTTGGGCTAACTTACAATGAGCAGTTCTTC.